The rows below give T cell receptor beta chains drawn from one sample of a study of cytomegalovirus exposure and HLA in healthy donors. Assay used: immunoSEQ multiplex PCR; TCRdb lists only in-frame clones, some missing. The sample includes about 140,000 clones, 70% to 85% of them seen just once. Sequenced input: PBMCs. Every receptor here comes from a middle-aged man in good health and CMV-seropositive. The CDR3 runs from the conserved cysteine through the conserved F or W. A D gene is named only where the DNA matches it firmly. Rows give clone size only sometimes, using once, few, many, or a class for an expanded clone.

v_call	d_call	j_call	clone_size	cdr3_aa	cdr3_nt
TRBV7-8	TRBD1	TRBJ1-4	.	CASSWDRQGRRVEEKLFF	TGTGCCAGCAGCTGGGATCGACAGGGAAGAAGGGTAGAGGAAAAACTGTTTTTT
TRBV30	TRBD1	TRBJ2-7	few	CAWSRDRGTYEQYF	TGTGCCTGGAGCCGGGACAGGGGGACCTACGAGCAGTACTTC
TRBV4-1	.	TRBJ1-5	.	CASSLGNSNQPQHF	TGCGCCAGCAGCCTGGGCAATAGCAATCAGCCCCAGCATTTT
TRBV30	TRBD1	TRBJ2-7	once	CAWSVGTALITKQYF	TGTGCCTGGAGTGTTGGGACAGCACTTATTACGAAGCAGTACTTC
TRBV7-9	.	TRBJ1-1	.	CASSLYSQGTEAFF	TGTGCCAGCAGCTTATACAGCCAGGGGACTGAAGCTTTCTTT
TRBV10-3	.	TRBJ1-4	.	CAISELRRATNEKLFF	TGTGCCATCAGTGAGTTAAGGAGAGCAACTAATGAAAAACTGTTTTTT
TRBV6-1	TRBD1	TRBJ1-6	once	CASSAQGAQNYNSPLHF	TGTGCCAGCAGTGCCCAGGGGGCGCAAAACTATAATTCACCCCTCCACTTT
TRBV4-3	.	TRBJ2-2	.	CASSQNPRSETPGTGELFF	TGCGCCAGCAGCCAAAACCCCCGTAGCGAGACACCGGGCACCGGGGAGCTGTTTTTT
TRBV25-1	.	TRBJ2-5	.	CASSEYQGQETQYF	TGTGCCAGCAGTGAATACCAGGGGCAAGAGACCCAGTACTTC
TRBV6-6	TRBD2	TRBJ2-1	.	CASSYGGGGYNEQFF	TGTGCCAGCAGTTACGGCGGGGGGGGGTACAATGAGCAGTTCTTC
TRBV6-6	.	TRBJ1-2	once	CASHTGYPYGYTF	TGTGCCAGCCACACGGGGTATCCCTATGGCTACACCTTC
TRBV7-2	.	TRBJ2-5	.	CASSALQGPEQYF	TGTGCCAGCAGCGCACTCCAGGGTCCGGAGCAGTACTTC
TRBV9	TRBD2	TRBJ2-7	.	CASSPTSGVYEQYF	TGTGCCAGCAGCCCGACTAGCGGGGTCTACGAGCAGTACTTC
TRBV12-5	.	TRBJ2-3	.	CASGLGGTDTQYF	TGTGCTAGTGGTTTAGGAGGCACAGATACGCAGTATTTT
TRBV5-1	.	TRBJ1-1	.	CASRQGTNTEAFF	TGCGCCAGCAGGCAGGGAACGAACACTGAAGCTTTCTTT
TRBV19	TRBD1	TRBJ1-4	.	CASSKQGFYEKLFF	TGTGCCAGTAGTAAACAGGGGTTCTACGAAAAACTGTTTTTT
TRBV7-9	TRBD1	TRBJ1-2	once	CASDQTGSGYGYTF	TGTGCCAGCGACCAGACAGGGAGCGGCTATGGCTACACCTTC
TRBV30	TRBD2	TRBJ2-1	.	CAWGGAGEQFF	TGTGCCTGGGGGGGAGCGGGGGAGCAGTTCTTC
TRBV27	.	TRBJ1-3	.	CASSDRLNTIYF	TGTGCCAGCAGTGACCGACTAAACACCATATATTTT
TRBV9	TRBD1	TRBJ2-3	.	CASSVTGQGTDTQYF	TGTGCCAGCAGCGTAACGGGACAGGGAACCGATACGCAGTATTTT
TRBV27	.	TRBJ2-7	.	CASSPQGLGTYEQYF	TGTGCCAGCAGTCCCCAGGGCCTGGGAACCTACGAGCAGTACTTC
TRBV4-1	TRBD1	TRBJ2-1	.	CASSQPPGQGGNEQFF	TGCGCCAGCAGCCAGCCTCCGGGACAGGGGGGCAATGAGCAGTTCTTC
TRBV27	TRBD1	TRBJ1-2	.	CASSENRGGSSNYGYTF	TGTGCCAGCAGTGAAAACAGGGGGGGTTCGTCTAACTATGGCTACACCTTC
TRBV7-8	.	TRBJ1-1	.	CASSLQSQAFF	TGTGCCAGCAGCCTACAGAGTCAAGCTTTCTTT
TRBV14	.	TRBJ2-2	few	CASSQVYSGAGELFF	TGTGCCAGCAGCCAAGTTTATTCGGGGGCCGGGGAGCTGTTTTTT
TRBV27	TRBD2	TRBJ2-3	.	CASSFRGPGREDTQYF	TGTGCCAGCAGTTTTCGGGGCCCGGGGCGGGAGGATACGCAGTATTTT
TRBV2	TRBD2	TRBJ2-1	.	CASSPRLAAYNEQFF	TGTGCCAGCAGTCCTCGACTAGCTGCCTACAATGAGCAGTTCTTC
TRBV30	TRBD1	TRBJ2-7	.	CAWSVEGARTEQYF	TGTGCCTGGAGTGTAGAGGGGGCTCGGACCGAGCAGTACTTC
TRBV4-1	.	TRBJ2-1	.	CASSHPIVGPTGDEQFF	TGCGCCAGCAGCCATCCGATTGTAGGCCCCACGGGAGATGAGCAGTTCTTC
TRBV5-1	.	TRBJ1-1	.	CASSSRPQGNIRDTEAFF	TGCGCCAGCAGCTCCCGTCCACAGGGTAATATCAGGGACACTGAAGCTTTCTTT
TRBV5-4	.	TRBJ2-2	.	CASRPDYPNTGELFF	TGTGCCAGCAGACCGGACTACCCGAACACCGGGGAGCTGTTTTTT
TRBV30	.	TRBJ1-1	.	CARVDIKAFF	TGTGCCCGCGTGGACATAAAAGCTTTCTTT
TRBV6-1	.	TRBJ2-7	once	CASRWGAYEQYF	TGTGCCAGCAGGTGGGGGGCCTACGAGCAGTACTTC
TRBV30	TRBD1	TRBJ1-5	.	CACTVNRGSYSNQPQHF	TGTGCCTGTACCGTTAACAGGGGATCCTATAGCAATCAGCCCCAGCATTTT
TRBV15	.	TRBJ1-4	.	CATSRETATNEKLFF	TGTGCCACCAGCAGAGAGACAGCAACTAATGAAAAACTGTTTTTT
TRBV5-1	TRBD2	TRBJ2-3	.	CASSHSGAVGSDTQYF	TGCGCCAGCAGCCATAGCGGGGCCGTGGGGTCAGATACGCAGTATTTT
TRBV9	.	TRBJ2-6	.	CASSANRDSPSSGANVLTF	TGTGCCAGCAGCGCAAACAGGGATTCTCCAAGCTCTGGGGCCAACGTCCTGACTTTC
TRBV4-1	TRBD2	TRBJ2-7	.	CASSPGGGKKYEQYF	TGCGCCAGCAGCCCAGGCGGGGGGAAGAAGTACGAGCAGTACTTC
TRBV6-5	TRBD1	TRBJ2-1	.	CASSLTGAPGEQFF	TGTGCCAGCAGTTTAACAGGGGCCCCAGGTGAGCAGTTCTTC
TRBV2	.	TRBJ2-7	few	CASSEAVLREGYF	TGTGCCAGCAGTGAAGCGGTACTACGAGAGGGGTACTTC
TRBV6-1	.	TRBJ1-5	.	CASVPGGNQPQHF	TGTGCCAGCGTTCCCGGAGGCAATCAGCCCCAGCATTTT
TRBV5-1	.	TRBJ2-2	.	CASTTRGSGGELFF	TGCGCCAGCACCACGCGGGGTTCGGGCGGGGAGCTGTTTTTT
TRBV19	TRBD1	TRBJ2-1	.	CASRGDRGWNNEQFF	TGTGCCAGTAGGGGGGACAGGGGATGGAACAATGAGCAGTTCTTC
TRBV11-2	TRBD2	TRBJ2-5	few	CASSFGIGLAGVETQYF	TGTGCCAGCAGCTTTGGCATCGGGCTAGCGGGAGTGGAGACCCAGTACTTC
TRBV27	TRBD1	TRBJ2-3	.	CASSPTDRGHTQYF	TGTGCCAGCAGTCCCACGGACAGGGGTCATACGCAGTATTTT
TRBV5-1	.	TRBJ1-2	.	CASSLDDSYGYTF	TGCGCCAGCAGCTTAGACGACAGTTATGGCTACACCTTC
TRBV7-9	TRBD2	TRBJ2-7	.	CASSLDLAGLYEQYF	TGTGCCAGCAGCTTAGACCTAGCGGGTCTCTACGAGCAGTACTTC
TRBV29-1	.	TRBJ2-5	.	CSVEDRWSRGETQYF	TGCAGCGTTGAAGATCGTTGGTCCAGGGGTGAGACCCAGTACTTC
TRBV19	.	TRBJ2-2	.	CASSETRWELFF	TGTGCCAGTAGTGAGACCAGGTGGGAGCTGTTTTTT
TRBV9	.	TRBJ2-7	.	CASSVEGVSSYEQYF	TGTGCCAGCAGCGTAGAGGGGGTCTCCTCCTACGAGCAGTACTTC
TRBV5-8	TRBD1	TRBJ2-3	.	CASSLEGATDTQYF	TGTGCCAGCAGCTTGGAGGGGGCCACAGATACGCAGTATTTT
TRBV7-8	TRBD1	TRBJ2-7	.	CASSLEGDRSSYEQYF	TGTGCCAGCAGCTTAGAGGGGGACAGGAGCTCCTACGAGCAGTACTTC
TRBV7-3	.	TRBJ1-1	.	CASSLGRQAEAFF	TGTGCCAGCAGCTTAGGCCGACAAGCCGAAGCTTTCTTT